Given below is one TCR beta chain in context. Its antigen is still unknown. Both subsets, CD45RA+ naive and CD45RA-negative memory, were split from the CD4+ cells. TCRdb's copy holds only in-frame clones and misses some; the assay was immunoSEQ multiplex PCR. The repertoire holds about 1.5 million clones, with roughly 96% as singletons. The source of the sample is a study of shared clonotypes between healthy human individuals. Study findings and constraints: An expected dependence of interdonor clonotype sharing on sequencing depth was noted. Naive subsets, compared against memory subsets, generally had larger estimated richness values.

V was shortened by 7 bases and J by 5 bases, with 20 bases between the two germline ends. This CDR3 comprises 15 residues. Germline CDR1 is MNHEY and CDR2 is SVGAGI. Input material: naive CD4+ T cells sorted from blood. As for subset: CD45RA+ positively selected. The chain couples TRBV6-5 to TRBJ2-5, with D perhaps assigned TRBD1 or TRBD2 (8 bases each). This receptor was taken from a man aged 30 to 39 in good health. CDR3 nucleotide sequence: TGTGCCAGCAACCTTCCAGGGGGCGGGAGGGAGACCCAGTACTTC. It translates to CASNLPGGGRETQYF.